One T cell receptor (beta chain) is described in this entry. The record originates from a study of T-cell reconstitution after alpha-beta-depleted transplantation in children. It was with unique molecular identifiers that the TCRbeta library was prepared. TCRdb passed the PCR reads through MiXCR, listing each CDR3 protein once. The table shows 500,000 to 600,000 distinct CDR3 sequences, with about 17% occurring only once. V was clipped by 6 bases and J by 2 bases, with 17 bases between them. Germline V lookup: CDR1 SEHNR, CDR2 FQNEAQ (reference sequence). The CDR3 has 15 residues. Sequencing was performed on PBMCs from the stem cell graft donor, taken from the stem cell graft. The sequence was collected from a human donor who donated a stem cell graft to a child with acute lymphoblastic leukemia. V and J are TRBV7-9 and TRBJ2-7; TRBD1 might be the D (6 bases). The CDR3, as DNA: TGTGCCAGCAGTTCTATTGACAGGAAACCCTACGAGCAGTACTTC. This encodes CASSSIDRKPYEQYF.